Listed here is a single T cell receptor beta chain. Its antigen is currently unknown. This record belongs to a study of somatic mutations in cytotoxic T cells in rheumatoid arthritis. Regarding the study as a whole: Per patient, the largest CD8+ clone was found to exceed 20% of CD8+ cells in about an eighth of the roughly 65 cases. No correction for multiple comparisons was applied to the slight TRBV07 underrepresentation in rheumatoid arthritis patients.

How the authors handled the data: In patients, CD8+ clones bigger than 1% rarely had the same sequence as a published virus-specific TCRB. Some clones are missing from TCRdb's copy, which holds only in-frame ones; the method was immunoSEQ multiplex PCR. The V and J calls and clone size were taken over from that table, and D and trimming were inferred from the DNA. Among some 30,000 clones listed, approximately 86% were seen once. This CDR3 region has 17 residues. Deletions cut 4 bases from V and 3 bases from J, with 21 bases between. The germline CDR1 and CDR2 sequences are SGHVS and FQNEAQ. The chain has TRBV7-8 and TRBJ1-2; no definite D call. This TCR was recovered from an adult with rheumatoid arthritis. Material for sequencing was CD8+ T cells sorted from blood. CDR3 DNA: TGTGCCAGCAGCTCGAGAGGTGGAGGAGGGTCTGACTATGGCTACACCTTC. Translated: CASSSRGGGGSDYGYTF.